What follows are 9 T cell receptor beta chains derived from one specimen sequenced in a study of metastatic and nonmetastatic thyroid tumors. TCRdb re-clonotyped the PCR reads through MiXCR. This sample has a few thousand clones, with 25% to 30% found just once. Each patient went into thyroid surgery without having received any treatment. Specimen: adjacent normal tissue. These receptors came from a female donor with papillary thyroid cancer or a benign thyroid nodule (not recorded which). Some clones in this sample may be carry-over from other donors' samples.

The chain carries TRBV9 and TRBJ2-1; 7 bases line up with TRBD1. This CDR3 comprises 16 residues. In germline, CDR1 is SGDLS, CDR2 YYNGEE. J was trimmed by 5 bases and V by 0 bases; bases with no gene match: 8. CDR3 nucleotide sequence: TGTGCCAGCAGCGTAGCCCCGGGACAGCGGAACAATGAGCAGTTCTTC. It codes for CASSVAPGQRNNEQFF. Supplemented by reference TRBV9 and TRBJ2-1, the full variable domain reads DSGVTQTPKHLITATGQRVTLRCSPRSGDLSVYWYQQSLDQGLQFLIQYYNGEERAKGNILERFSAQQFPDLHSELNLSSLELGDSALYFCASSVAPGQRNNEQFFGPGTRLTVL.

This clone is categorized as medium-sized (0.01 to 0.1%). CDR3 loop: CASSETGIEAFF. The CDR3 DNA sequence: TGTGCCAGCAGTGAGACCGGAATTGAAGCTTTCTTT. The gene calls are TRBV6-1 and TRBJ1-1; D ambiguous. Germline V lookup: CDR1 MNHNS, CDR2 SASEGT. The CDR3 covers 12 residues. With 3 bases removed from V and 7 bases from J, the gap between germline ends came to 9 bases.

The chain employs TRBV11-3 and TRBJ2-7; D perhaps matches TRBD1 (6 bases). Per the germline V gene, CDR1 is SGHNT and CDR2 is YENEEA. The V and J ends lost 1 base and 5 bases respectively, with 12 bases between them. The CDR3 loop spans 14 amino acids. CDR3 nucleotides: TGTGCCAGCAGCTTAGGAGTGGGGGCCCACGAGCAGTACTTC. Translating it yields CASSLGVGAHEQYF.

By share, this clone ranks as large. The genes are TRBV20-1 and TRBJ1-4; D is ambiguous. V gave up 3 bases and J gave up 3 bases, with 11 bases separating them. The length of the CDR3 is 14 residues. Germline CDR1 reads DFQATT; CDR2 reads SNEGSKA (reference sequence). The CDR3 DNA follows: TGCAGTGCTAGTAAAGGGTCTTCTAATGAAAAACTGTTTTTT. This codes for CSASKGSSNEKLFF.

By frequency in the sample, this clone is large. V gene TRBV5-1 combines with J gene TRBJ2-7; TRBD1 or TRBD2 may be the D gene (5 bases each). Germline V gene sequence: CDR1 SGHRS, CDR2 YFSETQ. CDR3 length: 18 amino acids. Trimming stripped 4 bases from V and 4 bases from J, with 27 bases between. The CDR3 coding sequence is TGCGCCAGCAGCGAAGGGACCGCCGGAGTAGCCGCTCGGTACGAGCAGTACTTC. Amino acid sequence: CASSEGTAGVAARYEQYF.

In the case of this clone: The junction and the germline gene differ at one end; a read error may be behind it. V is TRBV5-1 and J is TRBJ2-5; D not resolved. This CDR3 region has 13 residues. Germline loops: CDR1 SGHRS, CDR2 YFSETQ. DNA of the CDR3: TGCGCCAGCAGCGATGGACCCAAAGAGACCAAGTACTTC. It codes for CASSDGPKETKYF.

V gene TRBV6-1 combines with J gene TRBJ2-7, with D maybe TRBD1 (6 bases). The CDR3 has 14 residues. In germline, CDR1 is MNHNS, CDR2 SASEGT. Trimming cost V 6 bases and J 2 bases, with 14 bases left between them. The CDR3 region has the DNA TGTGCCAGCAGCCTAACTTCAGGGGCCTACGAGCAGTACTTC. It translates to CASSLTSGAYEQYF.

This clone turned up a few times. The rearrangement links TRBV28 to TRBJ2-3; 10 bases agree with TRBD1. V was clipped by 6 bases and J by 3 bases; unmatched bases: 12. CDR1 MDHEN and CDR2 SYDVKM come from the germline V gene. The CDR3 is 17 amino acids. CDR3: CASSSTGWTGGTDTQYF. The CDR3 DNA follows: TGTGCCAGCAGCTCCACAGGTTGGACAGGGGGAACAGATACGCAGTATTTT.

This clone was counted between two and nine times. This chain joins TRBV24-1 and TRBJ2-5; 10 nucleotides line up with TRBD1. The germline CDR1 and CDR2 sequences are KGHDR and SFDVKD. CDR3 size: 16 residues. Losses at the gene ends were 6 bases for V and 5 bases for J; bases not matched to a gene: 11. CDR3: CATSRTTGQGKETQYF. The CDR3 DNA follows: TGTGCCACCAGTAGGACTACGGGACAGGGGAAGGAGACCCAGTACTTC.